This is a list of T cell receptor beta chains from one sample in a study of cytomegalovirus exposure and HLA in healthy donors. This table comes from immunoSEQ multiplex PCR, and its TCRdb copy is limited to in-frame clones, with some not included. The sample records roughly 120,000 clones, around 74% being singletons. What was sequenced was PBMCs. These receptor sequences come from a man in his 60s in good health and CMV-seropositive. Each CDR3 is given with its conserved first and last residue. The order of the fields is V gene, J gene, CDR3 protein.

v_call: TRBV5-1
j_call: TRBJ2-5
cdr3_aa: CASSSGKGETQYF

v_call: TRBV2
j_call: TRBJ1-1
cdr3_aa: CASSVTGGVNEAFF

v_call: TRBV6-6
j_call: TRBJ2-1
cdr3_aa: CASSELANEQFF

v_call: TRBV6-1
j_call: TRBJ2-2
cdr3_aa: CASSAVPSGNTGELFF

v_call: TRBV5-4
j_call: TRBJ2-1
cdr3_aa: CASSLSTSPYNEQFF

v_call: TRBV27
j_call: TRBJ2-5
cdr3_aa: CASSRDAGGAETQYF

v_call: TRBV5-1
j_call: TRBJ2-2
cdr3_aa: CASSLGLATGELFF

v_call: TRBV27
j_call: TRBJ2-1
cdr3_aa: CASSLGTGYNEQFF

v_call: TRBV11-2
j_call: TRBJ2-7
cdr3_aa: CASSLGSLGGRAREQYF

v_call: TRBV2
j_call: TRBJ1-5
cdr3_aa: CASSARGQSAMGPQHF